The 26 T cell receptor beta chains reported below all come from one sample, sequenced in a study of T cell repertoires in cytomegalovirus infection. MiXCR was run by TCRdb on the reads, yielding one entry per CDR3 protein. Counted here are about 570,000 distinct CDR3 sequences, roughly 42% occurring once; the ten biggest clones make up 48%. Their specific antigens are unknown. The source was cultured PBMCs, collected from culture after CMV antigen stimulation. The source of these receptors is a human donor in good health (CMV status not recorded). Some clones in this sample may be carry-over from other donors' samples.

This clonotype occurred a few times. The CDR3 protein is CASSLTAPYEQYF. In DNA, the CDR3 is TGTGCCAGCAGCCTAACAGCCCCCTACGAGCAGTACTTC. The V and J genes are TRBV11-2 and TRBJ2-7; unclear D gene. The germline V gene encodes CDR1 SGHAT and CDR2 FQNNGV. CDR3 length: 13 residues. V was cut by 5 bases and J by 2 bases, with 10 bases left in between.

This clonotype was recorded a few times. The chain uses TRBV20-1 and TRBJ2-1, with 10 bases identical to TRBD2. Looked up from germline, CDR1 is DFQATT and CDR2 is SNEGSKA (reference sequence). The V segment lost 3 bases and the J segment 9 bases; nucleotides outside the gene matches: 5. CDR3 size: 13 residues. The CDR3 nucleotides read TGCAGTGCTAGGTCGACTAGCGGGCTTGAGCAGTTCTTC. This codes for CSARSTSGLEQFF.

This clonotype was detected many times. The rearrangement links TRBV7-2 to TRBJ2-1; D perhaps matches TRBD1 (6 bases). Germline values: CDR1 SGHTA, CDR2 FQGNSA. This CDR3 is built from 15 residues. The V end was cut by 3 bases, the J end by 0 bases, with 9 bases between. The CDR3 sequence: CASSFDRPSYNEQFF. Written as DNA, the CDR3 is TGTGCCAGCAGCTTTGACAGGCCCTCCTACAATGAGCAGTTCTTC. Combining the CDR3 with reference TRBV7-2 and TRBJ2-1 gives the whole variable domain GAGVSQSPSNKVTEKGKDVELRCDPISGHTALYWYRQSLGQGLEFLIYFQGNSAPDKSGLPSDRFSAERTGGSVSTLTIQRTQQEDSAVYLCASSFDRPSYNEQFFGPGTRLTVL.

The rearrangement joins TRBV12-3 or TRBV12-4 to TRBJ2-1, with 10 bases that match TRBD2. Losses at the gene ends were 6 bases for V and 5 bases for J; bases not matched to a gene: 7. The CDR3 has 15 residues. The CDR3 nucleotides read TGTGCCAGCAGCCGCACCGGACTAGCGGACAATGAGCAGTTCTTC. The encoded protein is CASSRTGLADNEQFF.

The V gene is TRBV12-3 or TRBV12-4, the J gene TRBJ1-5; D remains ambiguous. CDR3 size: 13 residues. V was pared by 6 bases and J by 6 bases, with 12 bases between. The CDR3 region is CASSPRVGQPQHF. Here the CDR3 DNA reads TGTGCCAGCAGCCCGCGGGTAGGTCAGCCCCAGCATTTT.

CDR3 coding DNA: TGTGCCAGTAGTGCCGACACATACTCCTACGAGCAGTACTTC. This translates into CASSADTYSYEQYF. The J gene is TRBJ2-7, the V gene TRBV19; D is unresolved. CDR1 is LNHDA, CDR2 SQIVND, per germline (reference sequence). V was clipped by 5 bases and J by 0 bases, with 11 bases between them. The CDR3 extends over 14 amino acids.

The rearrangement uses TRBV20-1 and TRBJ1-2; TRBD1 agrees at 10 bases. Losses at the gene ends were 4 bases for V and 8 bases for J; bases not matched to a gene: 1. From germline, CDR1 is DFQATT and CDR2 SNEGSKA (reference sequence). The CDR3 covers 11 residues. CDR3 bases: TGCAGTGCTAAGACAGGGGGCGGCTACACCTTC. Translating gives CSAKTGGGYTF.

This clonotype was detected a few times. The J gene is TRBJ1-2, the V gene TRBV7-9, with unresolved D. This CDR3 region has 15 residues. Germline V gene data show CDR1 as SEHNR and CDR2 as FQNEAQ (reference sequence). V lost 5 bases and J lost 5, with 18 bases in between. The CDR3 DNA follows: TGTGCCAGCAGCCTGACTGGGGATTTAGCGTATGGCTACACCTTC. This translates into CASSLTGDLAYGYTF.

The CDR3: CASRTIGTEQFF. In nucleotides, the CDR3 is TGTGCCAGTAGGACCATTGGTACAGAGCAGTTCTTC. This chain connects TRBV19 to TRBJ2-1, with no clear D. Germline V gene lookup returns CDR1 LNHDA and CDR2 SQIVND (reference sequence). CDR3 length: 12 amino acids. Trimming removed 6 bases from V and 10 bases from J, with 13 bases in between. Supplemented by reference TRBV19 and TRBJ2-1, the full variable domain reads DGGITQSPKYLFRKEGQNVTLSCEQNLNHDAMYWYRQDPGQGLRLIYYSQIVNDFQKGDIAEGYSVSREKKESFPLTVTSAQKNPTAFYLCASRTIGTEQFFGPGTRLTVL.

This clonotype was observed a handful of times. The chain links TRBV11-1 to TRBJ2-2; a possible D gene is TRBD1 (6 bases). V was trimmed by 5 bases and J by 3 bases, leaving 16 bases between them. The germline gives CDR1 SGHAT, CDR2 FQDESV (reference sequence). The CDR3 consists of 16 residues. In DNA, the CDR3 is TGTGCCAGCAGCAAACTGCTGGGGGCAGACACCGGGGAGCTGTTTTTT. Protein: CASSKLLGADTGELFF.

This clonotype has only a few counts. This chain uses TRBV7-2 with TRBJ2-3; 8 nucleotides match TRBD2. V dropped 5 bases and J dropped 1; count of bases not matched to a gene: 23. The germline V gene has CDR1 SGHTA and CDR2 FQGNSA. The CDR3 loop spans 21 amino acids. CDR3 in amino acids: CASSPRGGSGGNSERTDTQYF. CDR3 nucleotide sequence: TGTGCCAGCAGCCCCCGGGGTGGAAGCGGGGGAAACTCGGAACGCACAGATACGCAGTATTTT.

This clonotype came up a few times. The chain uses TRBV19 and TRBJ1-2; no clear D. Germline V CDR1 and CDR2: LNHDA, SQIVND (reference sequence). The CDR3 sequence is 11 residues long. The V end lost 3 bases, the J end lost 3 bases, and 2 bases lay between the germline ends. Here the CDR3 reads CASSMDYGYTF. DNA for the CDR3: TGTGCCAGTAGTATGGACTATGGCTACACCTTC.

The chain combines TRBV5-5 with TRBJ1-2; no definite D call. Germline loops: CDR1 SGHKS, CDR2 YYEKEE (reference sequence). This CDR3 is 15 amino acids long. The V and J ends lost 0 bases and 4 bases respectively, with 13 bases between them. The CDR3 nucleotides are TGTGCCAGCAGCTTGGAAAGAAACCCTACCTATGGCTACACCTTC. It translates to CASSLERNPTYGYTF.

The chain combines TRBV6-2 or TRBV6-3 with TRBJ1-5; D may be TRBD1 (6 bases). Looked up from germline, CDR1 is MNHEY and CDR2 is SVGEGT. This CDR3 is 14 amino acids long. With 2 bases removed from V and 7 bases from J, the gap between germline ends came to 12 bases. The CDR3 bases are TGTGCCAGCAGTTACCGCGAAGGGGGACAGCCCCAGCATTTT. Encoded protein: CASSYREGGQPQHF.

The chain carries TRBV19 and TRBJ1-1; no clear D. The CDR3 sequence is 14 residues long. Germline CDR1 and CDR2: LNHDA and SQIVND (reference sequence). The V gene lost 5 bases and the J gene lost 0 bases, with 10 bases spanning the gap. The CDR3 DNA sequence: TGTGCCAGTAGTCTCGGTTGGATGAACACTGAAGCTTTCTTT. Translated: CASSLGWMNTEAFF.

The rearrangement uses TRBV2 and TRBJ1-1; D is perhaps TRBD1 (6 bases). Per the germline V gene, CDR1 is SNHLY and CDR2 is FYNNEI. The CDR3 has 16 residues. Trimming pared 5 bases from V and 4 bases from J, leaving 20 bases between. In nucleotides, the CDR3 is TGTGCCAGCAGTTACGGTAGAGGGGGAGTAGGCACTGAAGCTTTCTTT. It encodes CASSYGRGGVGTEAFF.

This clonotype has just a few counts. This sequence joins TRBV7-8 and TRBJ1-5, with TRBD1 as a possible D gene (6 bases). CDR3 length: 16 amino acids. Between the trimmed V and J ends, which lost 1 base and 5 bases, there was a span of 15 bases. CDR1 SGHVS and CDR2 FQNEAQ come from the germline V gene. This CDR3 reads CASSLVARGIDQPQHF. The DNA for the CDR3 is TGTGCCAGCAGCTTAGTCGCCAGGGGAATCGATCAGCCCCAGCATTTT.

V and J are TRBV12-3 or TRBV12-4 and TRBJ2-1, with D hard to call. The length of the CDR3 is 13 residues. V was clipped by 4 bases and J by 6 bases, with 10 bases between them. CDR3 in amino acids: CASSYTSSNEQFF. The CDR3 DNA is TGTGCCAGCAGTTATACAAGCTCCAATGAGCAGTTCTTC.

This clonotype was seen a few times. This sequence joins TRBV7-9 and TRBJ2-1; 12 bases match TRBD2. V lost 6 bases to trimming and J lost 7 bases; unmatched junction nucleotides: 10. Germline V CDR1 and CDR2: SEHNR, FQNEAQ (reference sequence). This CDR3 has 16 residues. As DNA, the CDR3 is TGTGCCAGCAGAATCCCGACTAGCGGGAGTCGAAATGAGCAGTTCTTC. It encodes CASRIPTSGSRNEQFF.

The sample holds many counts of this clonotype. This chain connects TRBV7-2 to TRBJ2-3; the D is unclear. Germline CDR1 and CDR2: SGHTA and FQGNSA. With 4 bases removed from V and 2 bases from J, the gap between germline ends came to 4 bases. The CDR3 runs 12 residues. This chain's CDR3 is CASSYLTDTQYF. In DNA form, the CDR3 reads TGTGCCAGCAGCTACCTCACAGATACGCAGTATTTT.

V and J are TRBV6-2 or TRBV6-3 and TRBJ2-1; 9 bases map to TRBD2. V shed 2 bases and J 5 bases; nucleotides not matched to a gene: 4. Germline V CDR1 and CDR2: MNHEY, SVGEGT. The CDR3 contains 15 residues. CDR3 DNA: TGTGCCAGCAGTTACCCGCGGGAGGGCCACAATGAGCAGTTCTTC. Translated: CASSYPREGHNEQFF.

This chain joins TRBV6-1 and TRBJ1-3, with 7 bases fitting TRBD1. The CDR3 covers 14 residues. The junction had 7 bases not matched to a gene; V was cut back by 7 bases and J by 4 bases. Looked up from germline, CDR1 is MNHNS and CDR2 is SASEGT. Written as DNA, the CDR3 is TGTGCCAGCACTCGGACAGGCAGAGGAAACACCATATATTTT. It specifies CASTRTGRGNTIYF.

The chain employs TRBV12-5 and TRBJ2-5; 12 nucleotides line up with TRBD2. This CDR3 is built from 15 residues. After removal of 7 bases from V and 4 bases from J, the junction contained 7 bases not matched to a gene. CDR1 is LGHNT, CDR2 FRNRAP, per germline. The CDR3 nucleotides read TGTGCTAGTGCTCCGACTAGCGGGAGAGGAGAGACCCAGTACTTC. Translation: CASAPTSGRGETQYF.

The chain couples TRBV28 to TRBJ2-4; the match to TRBD1 covers 9 bases. The CDR3 runs 19 residues. CDR1 MDHEN and CDR2 SYDVKM come from the germline V gene. Germline trimming cut 5 bases from V and 1 base from J; bases unmatched to any gene: 15. The CDR3 DNA reads TGTGCCAGCAGTCAGTTTCCCCTCGGACAGGGGCGGGCCAAAAACATTCAGTACTTC. It codes for CASSQFPLGQGRAKNIQYF.

V is TRBV6-2 or TRBV6-3 and J is TRBJ2-1; D is possibly TRBD1 (8 bases). Germline CDR1 is MNHEY and CDR2 is SVGEGT. The CDR3 covers 16 residues. Trimming left V 5 bases short and J 5 bases short, with 19 bases between. This CDR3 is CASSERTGRVDNEQFF. The CDR3 DNA reads TGTGCCAGCAGTGAAAGGACAGGGAGGGTGGACAATGAGCAGTTCTTC.

J is TRBJ2-5 and V is TRBV10-3; 15 nucleotides align to TRBD2. CDR3 size: 14 residues. Germline CDR1 ENHRY, CDR2 SYGVKD. The junction had 2 bases not matched to a gene; V was cut back by 8 bases and J by 4 bases. The CDR3 DNA follows: TGTGCCATCGGGACTAGCGGGGGGAGAGAGACCCAGTACTTC. Its translation is CAIGTSGGRETQYF.